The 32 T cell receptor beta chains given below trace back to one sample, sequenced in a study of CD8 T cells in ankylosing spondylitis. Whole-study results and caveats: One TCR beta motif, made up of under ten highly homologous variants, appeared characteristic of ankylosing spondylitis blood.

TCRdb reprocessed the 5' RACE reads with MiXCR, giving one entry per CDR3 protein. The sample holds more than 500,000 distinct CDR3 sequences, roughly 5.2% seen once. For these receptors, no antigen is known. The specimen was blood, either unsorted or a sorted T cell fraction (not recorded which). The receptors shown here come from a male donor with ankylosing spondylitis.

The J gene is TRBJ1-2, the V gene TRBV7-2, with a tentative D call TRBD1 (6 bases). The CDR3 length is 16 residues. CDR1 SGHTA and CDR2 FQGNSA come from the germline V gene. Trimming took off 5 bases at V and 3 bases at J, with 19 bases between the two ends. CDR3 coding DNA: TGTGCCAGCAGCCCCATGGCGGGGCCAGGGGACTATGGCTACACCTTC. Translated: CASSPMAGPGDYGYTF.

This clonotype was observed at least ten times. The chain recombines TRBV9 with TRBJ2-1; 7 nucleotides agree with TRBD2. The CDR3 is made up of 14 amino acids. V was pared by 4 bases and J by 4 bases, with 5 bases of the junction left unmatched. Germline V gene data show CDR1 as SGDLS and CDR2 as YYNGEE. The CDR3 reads CASSLLAEYNEQFF. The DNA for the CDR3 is TGTGCCAGCAGCCTTCTAGCGGAGTACAATGAGCAGTTCTTC.

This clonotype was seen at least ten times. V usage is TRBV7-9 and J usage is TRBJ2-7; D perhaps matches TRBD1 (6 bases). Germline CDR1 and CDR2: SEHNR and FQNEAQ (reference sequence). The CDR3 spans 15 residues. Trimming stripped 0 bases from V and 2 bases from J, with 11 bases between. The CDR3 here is CASSLALGTTYEQYF. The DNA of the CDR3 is TGTGCCAGCAGCTTAGCGCTAGGGACAACCTACGAGCAGTACTTC. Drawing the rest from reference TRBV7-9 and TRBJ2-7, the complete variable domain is DTGVSQNPRHKITKRGQNVTFRCDPISEHNRLYWYRQTLGQGPEFLTYFQNEAQLEKSRLLSDRFSAERPKGSFSTLEIQRTEQGDSAMYLCASSLALGTTYEQYFGPGTRLTVT.

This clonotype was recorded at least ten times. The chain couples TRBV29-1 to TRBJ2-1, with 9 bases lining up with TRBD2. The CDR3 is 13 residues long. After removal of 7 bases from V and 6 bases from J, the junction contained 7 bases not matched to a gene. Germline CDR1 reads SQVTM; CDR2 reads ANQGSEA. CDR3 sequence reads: CSGGGSGSNEQFF. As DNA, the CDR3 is TGCAGCGGAGGGGGTAGCGGGAGCAATGAGCAGTTCTTC.

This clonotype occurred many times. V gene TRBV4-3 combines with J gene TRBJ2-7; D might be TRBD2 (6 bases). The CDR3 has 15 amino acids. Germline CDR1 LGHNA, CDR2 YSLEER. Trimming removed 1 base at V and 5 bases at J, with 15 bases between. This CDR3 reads CASSQAEGLYHEQYF. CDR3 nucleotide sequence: TGCGCCAGCAGCCAAGCGGAGGGCCTGTACCACGAGCAGTACTTC.

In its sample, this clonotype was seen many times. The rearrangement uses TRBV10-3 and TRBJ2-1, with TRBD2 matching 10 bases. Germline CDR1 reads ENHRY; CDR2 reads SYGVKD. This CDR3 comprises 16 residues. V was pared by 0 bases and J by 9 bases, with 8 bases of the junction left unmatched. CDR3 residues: CAISESASGSYGEQFF. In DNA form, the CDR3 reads TGTGCCATCAGTGAGTCAGCTAGCGGGAGTTACGGTGAGCAGTTCTTC.

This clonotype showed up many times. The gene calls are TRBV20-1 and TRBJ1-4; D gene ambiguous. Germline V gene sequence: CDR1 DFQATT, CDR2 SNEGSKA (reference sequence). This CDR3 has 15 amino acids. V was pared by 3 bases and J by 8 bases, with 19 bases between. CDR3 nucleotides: TGCAGTGCTAGGACAAGATCTGGTACATCGGAAAAACTGTTTTTT. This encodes CSARTRSGTSEKLFF.

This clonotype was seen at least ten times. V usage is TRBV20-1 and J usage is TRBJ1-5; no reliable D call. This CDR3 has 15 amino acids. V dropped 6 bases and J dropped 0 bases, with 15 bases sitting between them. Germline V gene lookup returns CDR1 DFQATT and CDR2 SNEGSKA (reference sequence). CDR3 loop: CSASRASYSNQPQHF. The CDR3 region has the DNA TGCAGTGCCAGCCGGGCCTCCTATAGCAATCAGCCCCAGCATTTT.

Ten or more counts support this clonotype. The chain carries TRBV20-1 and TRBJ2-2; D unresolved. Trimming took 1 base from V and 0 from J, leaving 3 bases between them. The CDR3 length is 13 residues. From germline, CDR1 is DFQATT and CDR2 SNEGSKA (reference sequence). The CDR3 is CSARAPNTGELFF. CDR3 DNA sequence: TGCAGTGCTAGAGCCCCGAACACCGGGGAGCTGTTTTTT.

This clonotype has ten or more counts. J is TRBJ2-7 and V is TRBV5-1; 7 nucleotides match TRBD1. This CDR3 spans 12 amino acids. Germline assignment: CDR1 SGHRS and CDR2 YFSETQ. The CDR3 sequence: CASGQESYEQYF. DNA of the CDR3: TGCGCGAGCGGACAGGAGTCCTACGAGCAGTACTTC.

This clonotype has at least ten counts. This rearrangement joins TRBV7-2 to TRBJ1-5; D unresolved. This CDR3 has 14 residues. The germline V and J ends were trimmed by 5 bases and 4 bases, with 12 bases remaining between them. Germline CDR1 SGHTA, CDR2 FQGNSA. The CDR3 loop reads CASSLLGNNQPQHF. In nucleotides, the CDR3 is TGTGCCAGCAGCCTGCTGGGGAATAATCAGCCCCAGCATTTT.

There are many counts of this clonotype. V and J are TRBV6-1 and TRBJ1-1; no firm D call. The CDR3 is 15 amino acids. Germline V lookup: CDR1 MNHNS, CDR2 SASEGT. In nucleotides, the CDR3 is TGTGTCACAAGAGAACATAATAGGGAGAACACTGAAGCTTTCTTT. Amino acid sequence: CVTREHNRENTEAFF.

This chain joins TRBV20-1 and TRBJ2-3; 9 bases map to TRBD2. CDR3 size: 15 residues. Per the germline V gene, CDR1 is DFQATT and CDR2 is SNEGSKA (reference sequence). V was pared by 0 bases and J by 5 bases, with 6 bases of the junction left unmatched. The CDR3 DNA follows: TGCAGTGCTAGAGATAGCGGGGGTTATTTAGATACGCAGTATTTT. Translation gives CSARDSGGYLDTQYF.

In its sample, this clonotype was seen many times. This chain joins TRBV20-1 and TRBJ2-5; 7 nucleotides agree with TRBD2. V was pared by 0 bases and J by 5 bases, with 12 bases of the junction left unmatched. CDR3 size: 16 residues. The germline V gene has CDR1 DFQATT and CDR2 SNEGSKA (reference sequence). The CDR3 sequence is CSARDPRDYPGETQYF. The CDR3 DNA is TGCAGTGCTAGAGACCCCCGGGACTACCCGGGGGAGACCCAGTACTTC.

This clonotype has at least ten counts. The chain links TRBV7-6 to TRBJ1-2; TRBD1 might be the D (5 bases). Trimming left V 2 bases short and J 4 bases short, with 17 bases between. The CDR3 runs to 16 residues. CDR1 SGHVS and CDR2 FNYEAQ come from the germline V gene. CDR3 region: CASSLTRWGDGYGYTF. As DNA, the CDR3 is TGTGCCAGCAGCTTAACCAGGTGGGGGGACGGCTATGGCTACACCTTC. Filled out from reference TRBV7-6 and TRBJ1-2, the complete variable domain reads GAGVSQSPRYKVTKRGQDVALRCDPISGHVSLYWYRQALGQGPEFLTYFNYEAQQDKSGLPNDRFSAERPEGSISTLTIQRTEQRDSAMYRCASSLTRWGDGYGYTFGSGTRLTVV.

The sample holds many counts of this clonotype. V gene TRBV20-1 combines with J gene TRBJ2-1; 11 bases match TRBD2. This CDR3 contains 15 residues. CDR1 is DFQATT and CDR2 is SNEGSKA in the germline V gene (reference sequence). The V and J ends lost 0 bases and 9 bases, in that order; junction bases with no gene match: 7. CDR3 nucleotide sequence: TGCAGTGCTAGAGATTCTACCCTAGCGGGGGGTGAGCAGTTCTTC. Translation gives CSARDSTLAGGEQFF.

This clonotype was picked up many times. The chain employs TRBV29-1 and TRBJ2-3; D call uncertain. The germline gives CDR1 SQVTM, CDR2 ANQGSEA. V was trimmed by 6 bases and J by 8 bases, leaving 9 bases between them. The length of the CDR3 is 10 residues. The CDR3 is CSVSLGTQYF. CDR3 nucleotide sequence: TGCAGCGTAAGTTTGGGTACGCAGTATTTT.

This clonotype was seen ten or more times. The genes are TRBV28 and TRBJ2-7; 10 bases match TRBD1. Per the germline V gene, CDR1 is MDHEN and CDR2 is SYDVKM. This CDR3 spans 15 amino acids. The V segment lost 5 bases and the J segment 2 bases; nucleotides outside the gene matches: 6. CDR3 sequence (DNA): TGTGCCAGCAGTCTACTTGGACAGGGGGCCTACGAGCAGTACTTC. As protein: CASSLLGQGAYEQYF. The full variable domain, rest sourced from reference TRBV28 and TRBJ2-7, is DVKVTQSSRYLVKRTGEKVFLECVQDMDHENMFWYRQDPGLGLRLIYFSYDVKMKEKGDIPEGYSVSREKKERFSLILESASTNQTSMYLCASSLLGQGAYEQYFGPGTRLTVT.

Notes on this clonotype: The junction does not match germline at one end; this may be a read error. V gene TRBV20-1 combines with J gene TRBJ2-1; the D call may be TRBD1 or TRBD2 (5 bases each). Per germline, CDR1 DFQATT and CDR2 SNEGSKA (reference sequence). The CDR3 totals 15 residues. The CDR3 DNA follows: TGCTGTGCCCGCCGGGGCGAATCCTCCTACAATGAGCAGTTCTTC. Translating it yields CCARRGESSYNEQFF.

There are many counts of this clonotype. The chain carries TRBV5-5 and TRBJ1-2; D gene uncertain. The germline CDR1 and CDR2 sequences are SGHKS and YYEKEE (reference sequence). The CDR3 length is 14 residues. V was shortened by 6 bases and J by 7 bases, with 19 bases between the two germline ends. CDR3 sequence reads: CASTLRMISRGYTF. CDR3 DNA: TGTGCCAGCACCCTCCGCATGATCTCCCGTGGCTACACCTTC.

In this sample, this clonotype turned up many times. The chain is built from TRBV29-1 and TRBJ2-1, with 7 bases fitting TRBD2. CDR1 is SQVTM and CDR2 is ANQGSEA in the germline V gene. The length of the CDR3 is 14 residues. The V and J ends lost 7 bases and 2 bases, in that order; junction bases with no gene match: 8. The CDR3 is CSADPGLPYNEQFF. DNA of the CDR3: TGCAGCGCTGATCCGGGACTACCCTACAATGAGCAGTTCTTC.

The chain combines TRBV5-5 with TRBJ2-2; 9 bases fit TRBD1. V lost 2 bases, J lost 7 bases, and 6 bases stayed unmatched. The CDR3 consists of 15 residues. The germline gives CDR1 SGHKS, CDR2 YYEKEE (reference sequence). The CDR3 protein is CASSFYRGQGGELFF. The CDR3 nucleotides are TGTGCCAGCAGCTTCTACAGGGGGCAAGGCGGGGAGCTGTTTTTT.

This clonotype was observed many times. The CDR3 nucleotides read TGCGCCAGCAGCTTACAACAGAGCTCCTACAATGAGCAGTTCTTC. Encoded protein: CASSLQQSSYNEQFF. The chain is built from TRBV5-1 and TRBJ2-1; D gene ambiguous. V lost 2 bases, J lost 0 bases, and 9 bases lay in between. The CDR3 has 15 residues. CDR1 is SGHRS and CDR2 is YFSETQ in the germline V gene.

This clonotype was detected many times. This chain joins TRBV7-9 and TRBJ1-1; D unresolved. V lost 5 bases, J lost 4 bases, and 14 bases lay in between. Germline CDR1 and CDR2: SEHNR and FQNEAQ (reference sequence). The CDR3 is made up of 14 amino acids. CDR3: CASSPPGSTTEAFF. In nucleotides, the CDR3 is TGTGCCAGCAGCCCCCCGGGGTCAACCACTGAAGCTTTCTTT.

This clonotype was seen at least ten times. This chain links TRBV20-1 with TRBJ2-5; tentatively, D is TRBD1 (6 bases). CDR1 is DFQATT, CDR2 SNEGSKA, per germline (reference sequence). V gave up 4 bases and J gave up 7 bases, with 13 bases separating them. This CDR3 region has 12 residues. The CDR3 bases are TGCAGTGCTATTCAGGGGTCGGGGACCCAGTACTTC. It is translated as CSAIQGSGTQYF.

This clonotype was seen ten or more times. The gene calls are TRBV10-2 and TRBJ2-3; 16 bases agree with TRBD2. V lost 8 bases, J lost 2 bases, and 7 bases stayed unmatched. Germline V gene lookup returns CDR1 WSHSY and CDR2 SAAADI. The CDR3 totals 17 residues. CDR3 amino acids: CASRGTSGGGFTDTQYF. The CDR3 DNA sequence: TGCGCCAGCCGGGGGACTAGCGGGGGGGGTTTCACAGATACGCAGTATTTT.

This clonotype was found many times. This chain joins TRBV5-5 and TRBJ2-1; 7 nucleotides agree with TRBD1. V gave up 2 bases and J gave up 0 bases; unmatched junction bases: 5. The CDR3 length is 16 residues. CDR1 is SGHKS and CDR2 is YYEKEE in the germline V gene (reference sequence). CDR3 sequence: CASSLTGASSYNEQFF. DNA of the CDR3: TGTGCCAGCAGCTTAACAGGGGCCAGCTCCTACAATGAGCAGTTCTTC.

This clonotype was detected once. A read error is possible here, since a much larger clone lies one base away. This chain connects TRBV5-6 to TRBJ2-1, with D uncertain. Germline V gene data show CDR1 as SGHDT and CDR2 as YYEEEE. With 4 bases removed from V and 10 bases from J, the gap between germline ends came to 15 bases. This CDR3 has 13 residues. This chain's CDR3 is CASSPENGEEQFF. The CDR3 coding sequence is TGTGCCAGCAGCCCAGAAAATGGCGAGGAGCAGTTCTTC.

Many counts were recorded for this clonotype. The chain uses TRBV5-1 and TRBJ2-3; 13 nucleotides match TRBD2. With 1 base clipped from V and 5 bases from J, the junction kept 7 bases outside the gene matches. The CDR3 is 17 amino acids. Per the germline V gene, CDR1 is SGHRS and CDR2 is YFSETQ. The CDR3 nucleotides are TGCGCCAGCAGCTTGACGACTAGCGGGAGGTACATAGATACGCAGTATTTT. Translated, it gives CASSLTTSGRYIDTQYF.

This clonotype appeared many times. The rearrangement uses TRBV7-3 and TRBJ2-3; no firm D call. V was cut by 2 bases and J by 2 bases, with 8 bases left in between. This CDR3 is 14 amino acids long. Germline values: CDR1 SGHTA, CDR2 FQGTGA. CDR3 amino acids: CASSLWGNTDTQYF. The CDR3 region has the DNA TGTGCCAGCAGCTTATGGGGTAACACAGATACGCAGTATTTT. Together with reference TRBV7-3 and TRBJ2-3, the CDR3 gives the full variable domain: GAGVSQTPSNKVTEKGKYVELRCDPISGHTALYWYRQSLGQGPEFLIYFQGTGAADDSGLPNDRFFAVRPEGSVSTLKIQRTERGDSAVYLCASSLWGNTDTQYFGPGTRLTVL.

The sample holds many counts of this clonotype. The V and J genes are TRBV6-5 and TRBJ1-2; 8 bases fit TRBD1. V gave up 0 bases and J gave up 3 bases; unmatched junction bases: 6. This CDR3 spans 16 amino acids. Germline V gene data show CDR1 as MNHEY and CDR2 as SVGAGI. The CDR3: CASSYSTGERDYGYTF. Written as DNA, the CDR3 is TGTGCCAGCAGTTACTCGACAGGGGAAAGGGACTATGGCTACACCTTC.

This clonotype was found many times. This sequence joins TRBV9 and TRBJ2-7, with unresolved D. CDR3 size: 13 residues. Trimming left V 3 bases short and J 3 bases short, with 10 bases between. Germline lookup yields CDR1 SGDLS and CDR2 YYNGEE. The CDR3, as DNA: TGTGCCAGCAGCGGCGGATACAACTACGAGCAGTACTTC. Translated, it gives CASSGGYNYEQYF.